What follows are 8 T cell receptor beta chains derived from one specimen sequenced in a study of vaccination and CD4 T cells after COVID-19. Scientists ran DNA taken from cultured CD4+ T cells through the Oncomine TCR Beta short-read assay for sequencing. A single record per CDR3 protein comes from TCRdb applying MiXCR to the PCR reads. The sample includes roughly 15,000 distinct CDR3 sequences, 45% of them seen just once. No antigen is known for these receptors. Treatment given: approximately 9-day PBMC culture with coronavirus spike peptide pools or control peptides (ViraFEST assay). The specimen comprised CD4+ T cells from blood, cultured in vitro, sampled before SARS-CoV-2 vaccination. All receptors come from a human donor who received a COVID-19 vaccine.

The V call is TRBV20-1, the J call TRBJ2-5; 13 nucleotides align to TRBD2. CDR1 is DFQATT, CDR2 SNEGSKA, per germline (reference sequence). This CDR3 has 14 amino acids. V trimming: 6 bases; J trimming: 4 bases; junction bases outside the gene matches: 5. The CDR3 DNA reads TGCAGTGCATCACTAGCGGGGGGGCCAGAGACCCAGTACTTC. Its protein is CSASLAGGPETQYF.

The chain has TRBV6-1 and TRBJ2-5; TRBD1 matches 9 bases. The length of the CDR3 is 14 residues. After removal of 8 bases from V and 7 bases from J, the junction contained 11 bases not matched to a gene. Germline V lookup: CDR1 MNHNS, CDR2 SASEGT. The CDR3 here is CASARTGDELTQYF. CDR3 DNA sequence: TGTGCCAGCGCGAGGACAGGGGACGAGTTGACCCAGTACTTC.

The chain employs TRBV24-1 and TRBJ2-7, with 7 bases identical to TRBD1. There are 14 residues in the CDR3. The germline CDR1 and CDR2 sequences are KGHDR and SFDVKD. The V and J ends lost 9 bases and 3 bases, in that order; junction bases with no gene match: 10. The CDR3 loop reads CATRWGQLIYEQYF. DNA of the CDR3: TGTGCCACCCGCTGGGGACAGTTGATCTACGAGCAGTACTTC.

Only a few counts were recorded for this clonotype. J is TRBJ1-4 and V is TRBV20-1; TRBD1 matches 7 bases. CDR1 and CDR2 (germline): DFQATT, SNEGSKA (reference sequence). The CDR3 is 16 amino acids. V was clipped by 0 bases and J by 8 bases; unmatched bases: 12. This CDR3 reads CSAREPTGEGREKLFF. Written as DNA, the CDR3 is TGCAGTGCTAGAGAACCTACAGGGGAAGGTCGCGAAAAACTGTTTTTT.

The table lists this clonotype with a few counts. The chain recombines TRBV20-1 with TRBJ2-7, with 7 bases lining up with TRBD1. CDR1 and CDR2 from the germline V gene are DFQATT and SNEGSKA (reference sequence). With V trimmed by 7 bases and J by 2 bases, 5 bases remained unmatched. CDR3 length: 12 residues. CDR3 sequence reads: CSGQGETYEQYF. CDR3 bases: TGCAGTGGGCAGGGGGAAACCTACGAGCAGTACTTC.

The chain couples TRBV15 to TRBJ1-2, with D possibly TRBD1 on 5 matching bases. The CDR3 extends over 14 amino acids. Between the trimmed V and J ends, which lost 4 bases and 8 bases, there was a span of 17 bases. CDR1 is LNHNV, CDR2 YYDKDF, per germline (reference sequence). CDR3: CATSTDGRVKGYTF. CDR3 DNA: TGTGCCACCAGCACCGACGGCAGGGTAAAAGGCTACACCTTC.

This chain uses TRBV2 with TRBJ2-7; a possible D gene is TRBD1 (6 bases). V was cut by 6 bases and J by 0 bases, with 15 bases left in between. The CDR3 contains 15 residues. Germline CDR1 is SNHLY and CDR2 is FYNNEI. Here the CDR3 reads CASRPRTALSYEQYF. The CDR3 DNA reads TGTGCCAGCAGACCCAGGACAGCCCTCTCCTACGAGCAGTACTTC.

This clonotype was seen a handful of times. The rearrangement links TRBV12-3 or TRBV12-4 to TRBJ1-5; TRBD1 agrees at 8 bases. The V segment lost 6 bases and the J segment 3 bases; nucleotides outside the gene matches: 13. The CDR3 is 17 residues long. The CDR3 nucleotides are TGTGCCAGCAGCCCGGATTTAGGACAGGGAAACAATCAGCCCCAGCATTTT. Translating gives CASSPDLGQGNNQPQHF.